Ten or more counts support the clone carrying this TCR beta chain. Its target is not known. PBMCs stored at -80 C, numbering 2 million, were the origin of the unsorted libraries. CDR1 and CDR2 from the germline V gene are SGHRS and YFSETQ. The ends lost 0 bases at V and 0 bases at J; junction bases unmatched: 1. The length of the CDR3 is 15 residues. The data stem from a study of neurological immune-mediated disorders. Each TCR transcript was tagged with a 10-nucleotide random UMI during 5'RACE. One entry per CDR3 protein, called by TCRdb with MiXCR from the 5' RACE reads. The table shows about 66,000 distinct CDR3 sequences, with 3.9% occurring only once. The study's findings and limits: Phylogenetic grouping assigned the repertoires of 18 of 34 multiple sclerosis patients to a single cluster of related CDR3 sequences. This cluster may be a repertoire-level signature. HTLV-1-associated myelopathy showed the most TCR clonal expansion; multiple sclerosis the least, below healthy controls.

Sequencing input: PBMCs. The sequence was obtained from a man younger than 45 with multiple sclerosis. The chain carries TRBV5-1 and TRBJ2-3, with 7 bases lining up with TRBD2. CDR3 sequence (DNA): TGCGCCAGCAGCTTGGTCGGGGGGAGCACAGATACGCAGTATTTT. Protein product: CASSLVGGSTDTQYF. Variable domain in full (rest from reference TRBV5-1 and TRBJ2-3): KAGVTQTPRYLIKTRGQQVTLSCSPISGHRSVSWYQQTPGQGLQFLFEYFSETQRNKGNFPGRFSGRQFSNSRSEMNVSTLELGDSALYLCASSLVGGSTDTQYFGPGTRLTVL.